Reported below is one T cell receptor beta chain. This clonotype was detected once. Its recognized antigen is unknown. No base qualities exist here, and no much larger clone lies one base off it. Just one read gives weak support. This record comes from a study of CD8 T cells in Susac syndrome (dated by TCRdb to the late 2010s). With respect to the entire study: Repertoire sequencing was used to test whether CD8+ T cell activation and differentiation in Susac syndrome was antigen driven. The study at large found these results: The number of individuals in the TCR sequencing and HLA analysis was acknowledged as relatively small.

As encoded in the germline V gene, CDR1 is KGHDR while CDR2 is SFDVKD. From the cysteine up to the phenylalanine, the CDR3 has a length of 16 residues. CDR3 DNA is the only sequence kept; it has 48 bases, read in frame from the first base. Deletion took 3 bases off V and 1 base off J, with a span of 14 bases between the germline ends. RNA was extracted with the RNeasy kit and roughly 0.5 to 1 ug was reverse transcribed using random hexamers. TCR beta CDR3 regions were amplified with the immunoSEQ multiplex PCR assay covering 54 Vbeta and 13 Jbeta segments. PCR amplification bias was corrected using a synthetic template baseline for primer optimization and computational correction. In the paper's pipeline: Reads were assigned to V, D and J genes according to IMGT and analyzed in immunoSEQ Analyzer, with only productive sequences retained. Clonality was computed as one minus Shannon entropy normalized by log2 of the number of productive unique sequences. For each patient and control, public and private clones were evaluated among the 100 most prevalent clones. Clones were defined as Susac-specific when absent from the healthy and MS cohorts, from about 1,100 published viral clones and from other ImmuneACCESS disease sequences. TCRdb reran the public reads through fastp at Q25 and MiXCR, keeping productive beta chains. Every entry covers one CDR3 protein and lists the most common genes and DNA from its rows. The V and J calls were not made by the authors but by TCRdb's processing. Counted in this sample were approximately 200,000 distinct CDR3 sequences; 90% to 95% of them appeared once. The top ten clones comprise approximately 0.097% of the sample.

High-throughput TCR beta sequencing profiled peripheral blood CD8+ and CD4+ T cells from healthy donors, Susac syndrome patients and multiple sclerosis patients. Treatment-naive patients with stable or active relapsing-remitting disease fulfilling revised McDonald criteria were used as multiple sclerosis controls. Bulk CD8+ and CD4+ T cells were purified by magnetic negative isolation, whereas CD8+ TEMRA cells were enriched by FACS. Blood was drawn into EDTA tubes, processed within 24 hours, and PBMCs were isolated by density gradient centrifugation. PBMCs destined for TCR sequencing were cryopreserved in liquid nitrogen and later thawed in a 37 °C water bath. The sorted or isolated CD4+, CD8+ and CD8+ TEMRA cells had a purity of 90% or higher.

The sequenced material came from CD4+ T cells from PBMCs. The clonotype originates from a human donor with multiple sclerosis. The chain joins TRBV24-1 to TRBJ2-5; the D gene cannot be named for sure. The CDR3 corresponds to CATSDPRPVFQETQYF. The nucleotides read TGTGCCACCAGTGATCCCCGGCCCGTCTTCCAAGAGACCCAGTACTTC.